This is a list of T cell receptor beta chains from one sample in a study of blood T cell repertoires in COVID-19. Here immunoSEQ multiplex PCR was the method, and the copy in TCRdb shows in-frame clones only, minus some. The sample includes 200,000 to 250,000 clones, 75% to 85% seen only once; the top ten take about 10%. The sequencing sample was made of peripheral blood. These receptors originate from a man aged 45 to 65 with active or convalescent COVID-19. The CDR3 runs from the conserved cysteine through the conserved F or W. The D gene is left open where the match is weak. Clone size appears in some rows only: once, few, many, or a class for an expanded clone.

TRBD1	TRBV2	TRBJ2-7	NA	CASRDRGLPLYEQYF	TGTGCCAGCCGGGACAGGGGGCTTCCCCTATACGAGCAGTACTTC
TRBD2	TRBV4-3	TRBJ2-1	NA	CASSQDRGSGDDSYNEQFF	TGCGCCAGCAGCCAAGATCGGGGTAGCGGGGACGATTCCTACAATGAGCAGTTCTTC
NA	TRBV4-1	TRBJ2-7	NA	CASSQDRGGGYEQYF	TGCGCCAGCAGCCAAGATCGGGGAGGGGGCTACGAGCAGTACTTC
TRBD2	TRBV2	TRBJ2-5	NA	CASIPGLAGETQYF	TGTGCCAGCATCCCGGGACTAGCGGGGGAGACCCAGTACTTC
NA	TRBV27	TRBJ1-1	NA	CASGSSGYMNTEAFF	TGTGCCAGCGGATCCTCCGGGTACATGAACACTGAAGCTTTCTTT
NA	TRBV7-9	TRBJ2-5	NA	CASRLAGGETQYF	TGTGCCAGCAGACTGGCTGGGGGGGAGACCCAGTACTTC
NA	TRBV5-1	TRBJ2-5	NA	CASSFSPGGEETQYF	TGCGCCAGCAGCTTTTCTCCTGGAGGCGAAGAGACCCAGTACTTC
TRBD2	TRBV6-6	TRBJ2-5	NA	CASSYSIGAGEETQYF	TGTGCCAGCAGTTACTCGATCGGGGCGGGAGAAGAGACCCAGTACTTC
TRBD2	TRBV5-1	TRBJ2-1	NA	CASSLGLADYNEQFF	TGCGCCAGCAGCTTAGGACTAGCAGACTACAATGAGCAGTTCTTC
NA	TRBV5-4	TRBJ1-1	NA	CASSLGASGAFF	TGTGCCAGCAGCTTGGGGGCGTCGGGGGCTTTCTTT
TRBD1	TRBV7-8	TRBJ1-5	NA	CASSSAGGGNQPQHF	TGTGCCAGCAGCTCAGCAGGGGGCGGCAATCAGCCCCAGCATTTT
TRBD1	TRBV9	TRBJ1-3	NA	CASSGSPGQVSGNTIYF	TGTGCCAGCAGCGGATCACCGGGACAGGTATCTGGAAACACCATATATTTT
NA	TRBV11-2	TRBJ2-1	NA	CASSLVQGDEQFF	TGTGCCAGCAGCTTAGTGCAGGGCGATGAGCAGTTCTTC
NA	TRBV28	TRBJ1-1	NA	CASSTGGVGPPRVFF	TGTGCCAGCAGTACCGGAGGGGTGGGGCCCCCCCGGGTTTTCTTT
NA	TRBV5-1	TRBJ1-3	few	CASSPTGTPGNTIYF	TGCGCCAGCAGCCCTACCGGGACTCCCGGAAACACCATATATTTT
NA	TRBV5-6	TRBJ1-1	NA	CASSLGSGALNTEAFF	TGTGCCAGCAGCTTGGGGAGTGGGGCACTGAACACTGAAGCTTTCTTT
TRBD2	TRBV6-1	TRBJ2-2	NA	CASSDNGGAHTGELFF	TGTGCCAGCAGTGATAACGGGGGGGCCCACACCGGGGAGCTGTTTTTT
TRBD1	TRBV18	TRBJ1-1	NA	CASSGQGLTEAFF	TGTGCCAGCTCGGGACAGGGGCTCACTGAAGCTTTCTTT
TRBD2	TRBV5-1	TRBJ2-3	NA	CASSGTGTSGTDTQYF	TGCGCCAGCAGCGGGACCGGGACTAGCGGGACAGATACGCAGTATTTT
TRBD2	TRBV7-2	TRBJ2-1	NA	CASRRSGTSGYNEQFF	TGTGCCAGCAGGCGCTCCGGGACTAGCGGATACAATGAGCAGTTCTTC
NA	TRBV5-1	TRBJ2-5	NA	CASSLPGAEETQYF	TGCGCCAGCAGCTTGCCTGGGGCAGAAGAGACCCAGTACTTC
NA	TRBV19	TRBJ1-3	NA	CASSPEHSGNTIYF	TGTGCCAGTAGTCCGGAGCACTCTGGAAACACCATATATTTT
NA	TRBV13	TRBJ1-2	NA	CASSFGRDYGYTF	TGTGCCAGCAGCTTCGGCAGGGATTATGGCTACACCTTC
NA	TRBV6-5	TRBJ1-5	NA	CASSYSGVHQPQHF	TGTGCCAGCAGTTACTCAGGGGTGCATCAGCCCCAGCATTTT
TRBD1	TRBV5-8	TRBJ2-4	NA	CASSLRWDRLAKNIQYF	TGTGCCAGCAGCTTGCGATGGGACAGATTAGCCAAAAACATTCAGTACTTC
NA	TRBV5-4	TRBJ1-1	few	CASSLDSAEAFF	TGTGCCAGCAGCTTGGACAGTGCTGAAGCTTTCTTT
TRBD1	TRBV6-2/TRBV6-3	TRBJ1-4	NA	CASSWDRETTTNEKLFF	TGTGCCAGCAGCTGGGACAGGGAGACGACAACTAATGAAAAACTGTTTTTT
NA	TRBV2	TRBJ2-7	NA	CASSESGYHPEQYF	TGTGCCAGCAGTGAATCCGGGTACCATCCCGAGCAGTACTTC
NA	TRBV27	TRBJ2-1	NA	CASTREPGPYNEQFF	TGTGCCAGCACCCGTGAGCCAGGGCCCTACAATGAGCAGTTCTTC
NA	TRBV6-6	TRBJ2-1	NA	CASSLAESSYNEQFF	TGTGCCAGCAGTTTGGCAGAAAGCTCCTACAATGAGCAGTTCTTC
NA	TRBV18	TRBJ2-2	NA	CASSRGSATNTGELFF	TGTGCCAGCTCACGGGGTAGCGCTACGAACACCGGGGAGCTGTTTTTT
NA	TRBV7-8	TRBJ1-3	NA	CASSETGSGNTIYF	TGTGCCAGCAGCGAGACTGGCTCTGGAAACACCATATATTTT
TRBD1	TRBV15	TRBJ2-2	once	CATSRDAGQGAAGELFF	TGTGCCACCAGCAGAGATGCAGGACAGGGGGCAGCTGGGGAGCTGTTTTTT
TRBD1	TRBV10-3	TRBJ2-5	NA	CAISETGVEETQYF	TGTGCCATCAGTGAGACAGGGGTTGAAGAGACCCAGTACTTC
TRBD2	TRBV11-2	TRBJ2-4	NA	CASSFGASGRVNIQYF	TGTGCCAGCAGCTTCGGCGCCAGCGGGAGAGTGAACATTCAGTACTTC